This entry features one T cell receptor beta chain sequence. Germline V lookup: CDR1 KGHDR, CDR2 SFDVKD. V was clipped by 3 bases and J by 2 bases; unmatched bases: 4. The CDR3 has 15 amino acids. The data belong to a study of T-cell memory formation after mild COVID-19. TCRdb re-called the 5' RACE reads with MiXCR, one entry per CDR3 protein. The table shows about 140,000 distinct CDR3 sequences, with about 5.7% occurring only once. V is TRBV24-1 and J is TRBJ2-7; 9 nucleotides line up with TRBD1. Sequencing used PBMCs or a T cell subset sorted from them (not recorded which). The clonotype comes from an adult woman who had mild COVID-19 (a few samples of this study predate the infection). Cell type and time point are not known. CDR3 protein: CATSDSGTGTYEQYF. DNA of the CDR3: TGTGCCACCAGTGATAGTGGGACAGGGACCTACGAGCAGTACTTC.